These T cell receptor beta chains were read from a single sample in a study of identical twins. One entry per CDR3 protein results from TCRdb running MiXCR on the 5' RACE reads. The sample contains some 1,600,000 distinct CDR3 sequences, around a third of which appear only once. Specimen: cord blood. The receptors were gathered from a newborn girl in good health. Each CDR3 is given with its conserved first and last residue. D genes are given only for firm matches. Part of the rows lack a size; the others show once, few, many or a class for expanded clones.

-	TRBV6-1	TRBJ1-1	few	CASSEASGVDFF	TGTGCCAGCAGTGAGGCGAGCGGAGTGGATTTCTTT
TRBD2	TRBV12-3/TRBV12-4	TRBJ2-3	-	CASSFSLAGGRSTDTQYF	TGTGCCAGCAGTTTCTCACTAGCGGGAGGCCGTAGCACAGATACGCAGTATTTT
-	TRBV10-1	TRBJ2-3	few	CASSDGTWGADTQYF	TGCGCCAGCAGTGATGGGACCTGGGGAGCAGATACGCAGTATTTT
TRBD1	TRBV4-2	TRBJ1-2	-	CASSQPRDSYGYTF	TGTGCCAGCAGCCAACCACGGGACAGCTATGGCTACACCTTC
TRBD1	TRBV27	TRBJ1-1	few	CASSQRTGGEAFF	TGTGCCAGCAGTCAACGGACAGGTGGTGAAGCTTTCTTT
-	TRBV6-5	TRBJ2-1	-	CASSYRNRYDEQFF	TGTGCCAGCAGTTACAGGAACCGGTACGATGAGCAGTTCTTC
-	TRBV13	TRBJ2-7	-	CASSGWYNEQYF	TGTGCCAGCAGCGGTTGGTACAATGAGCAGTACTTC
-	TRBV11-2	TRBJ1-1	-	CASSPSVGGREAFF	TGTGCCAGCAGCCCATCAGTGGGAGGCCGCGAAGCTTTCTTT
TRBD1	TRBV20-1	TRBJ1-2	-	CSAGQGAGNYGYTF	TGCAGTGCTGGACAGGGGGCGGGTAACTATGGCTACACCTTC
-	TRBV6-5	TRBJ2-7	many	CASPNSYEQYF	TGTGCCAGCCCCAACTCCTACGAGCAGTACTTC
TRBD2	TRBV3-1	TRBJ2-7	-	CASSHTLAGPYEQYF	TGTGCCAGCAGCCACACACTAGCGGGGCCCTACGAGCAGTACTTC
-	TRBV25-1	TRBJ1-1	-	CASSESGATEAFF	TGTGCCAGCAGTGAATCCGGGGCCACTGAAGCTTTCTTT
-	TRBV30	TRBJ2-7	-	CAWSSGVSYEQYF	TGTGCCTGGAGTTCCGGGGTTTCCTACGAGCAGTACTTC
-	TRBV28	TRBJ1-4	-	CASSPTAAEKLFF	TGTGCCAGCAGCCCGACCGCCGCGGAAAAACTGTTTTTT
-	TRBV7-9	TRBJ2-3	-	CASSLSGWTLTDTQYF	TGTGCCAGCAGCTTATCGGGGTGGACCCTCACAGATACGCAGTATTTT
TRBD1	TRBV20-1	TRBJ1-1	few	CSAYTGAMNTEAFF	TGCAGTGCTTATACAGGGGCGATGAACACTGAAGCTTTCTTT
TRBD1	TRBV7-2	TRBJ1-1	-	CASSLGYRGGKTEAFF	TGTGCCAGCAGCTTAGGTTACAGGGGAGGTAAGACTGAAGCTTTCTTT
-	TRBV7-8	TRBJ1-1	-	CASSPTRETGGFGAFF	TGTGCCAGCAGTCCAACCCGGGAGACAGGAGGATTTGGAGCTTTCTTT